Each of the 29 T cell receptor beta chains below was sequenced from the same sample in a study of blood T cell repertoires in COVID-19 (dated by TCRdb to 2018 to 2021). The library was prepared using the immunoSEQ multiplex PCR assay. The table was pulled from immuneACCESS by TCRdb, which kept in-frame rearrangements only. Such tables lose some clones; where checked, under half of the loss comes from unresolved V genes, and the rest has no known cause. Here the sample has roughly 200,000 clones; about 83% occur a single time. 5% to 7% of the sample is taken by the ten largest. Sequencing was done on a sample of PBMCs or T cells enriched from blood (not recorded which). These receptors all stem from a middle-aged man with acute COVID-19.

In its sample, this clone was seen a few times. The chain links TRBV5-1 to TRBJ1-6, with TRBD1 matching 7 bases. The V gene end was trimmed by 5 bases and the J gene end by 7 bases; junction bases not matched to a gene: 6. There are 14 residues in the CDR3. Germline values: CDR1 SGHRS, CDR2 YFSETQ. CDR3 sequence reads: CASRAGTDNSPLHF. For the CDR3, the DNA is TGCGCCAGCAGGGCCGGGACAGACAATTCACCCCTCCACTTT.

CDR3 DNA: TGCGCCAGCAGCCAACTCATCCGGGAGGGATACGAGCAGTACTTC. This codes for CASSQLIREGYEQYF. V and J are TRBV4-1 and TRBJ2-7, with 8 positions matching TRBD2. Germline V gene sequence: CDR1 MGHRA, CDR2 YSYEKL. The V and J ends lost 2 bases and 4 bases, in that order; junction bases with no gene match: 7. The CDR3 has 15 amino acids.

The chain links TRBV27 to TRBJ1-2; 8 positions agree with TRBD1. V shed 4 bases and J 1 base; nucleotides not matched to a gene: 5. Germline assignment: CDR1 MNHEY and CDR2 SMNVEV (reference sequence). CDR3 length: 15 amino acids. In nucleotides, the CDR3 is TGTGCCAGCAGTTACCTGGACAGGGTTAACTATGGCTACACCTTC. It codes for CASSYLDRVNYGYTF.

This chain joins TRBV6-5 and TRBJ1-1, with D maybe TRBD1 (6 bases). CDR1 and CDR2 (germline): MNHEY, SVGAGI. This CDR3 has 15 amino acids. Trimming stripped 0 bases from V and 4 bases from J, with 12 bases between. Here the CDR3 DNA reads TGTGCCAGCAGTTACTCGACTGGGGGCTTCACTGAAGCTTTCTTT. Translated, it gives CASSYSTGGFTEAFF.

There are a few counts of this clone. This chain connects TRBV9 to TRBJ1-6; weak D call: TRBD1 (5 bases). Germline V gene lookup returns CDR1 SGDLS and CDR2 YYNGEE. The CDR3 covers 15 residues. V lost 4 bases and J lost 10, with 18 bases in between. CDR3 amino acids: CASSLSAAEGSPLHF. The CDR3 region has the DNA TGTGCCAGCAGCCTTTCAGCAGCGGAGGGGTCACCCCTCCACTTT.

V gene TRBV5-1 combines with J gene TRBJ1-1; D possibly corresponds to TRBD1 (5 bases). The V and J ends lost 5 bases and 2 bases respectively, with 13 bases between them. CDR1 is SGHRS and CDR2 is YFSETQ in the germline V gene. CDR3 length equals 14 residues. The CDR3 DNA reads as TGCGCCAGCAGACCTCAGGGCACTAACACTGAAGCTTTCTTT. As protein: CASRPQGTNTEAFF.

Here the CDR3 DNA reads TGTGCCAGCAGCCTAATAGACATGAGCCTCACAGATACGCAGTATTTT. Its translation: CASSLIDMSLTDTQYF. V gene TRBV7-2 combines with J gene TRBJ2-3; D call uncertain. The germline V and J ends were trimmed by 5 bases and 2 bases, with 17 bases remaining between them. The CDR3 contains 16 residues. Germline V gene lookup returns CDR1 SGHTA and CDR2 FQGNSA.

V gene TRBV2 combines with J gene TRBJ2-7; D call uncertain. This CDR3 region has 12 residues. Germline V lookup: CDR1 SNHLY, CDR2 FYNNEI. Trimming cost V 11 bases and J 0 bases, with 11 bases left between them. CDR3 sequence reads: CAAGFSSYEQYF. In DNA, the CDR3 is TGTGCCGCAGGATTTAGCTCCTACGAGCAGTACTTC.

V is TRBV7-9 and J is TRBJ1-5; 10 bases map to TRBD1. CDR3 length equals 17 residues. V shed 4 bases and J 5 bases; nucleotides not matched to a gene: 11. The germline V gene has CDR1 SEHNR and CDR2 FQNEAQ (reference sequence). For the CDR3, the DNA is TGTGCCAGCAGCTCACTATTCTCCGGGACAGGGGATCAGCCCCAGCATTTT. This codes for CASSSLFSGTGDQPQHF.

This clone has more than one count but fewer than ten. The chain employs TRBV28 and TRBJ2-3; 11 bases fit TRBD2. The CDR3 runs to 13 residues. The V and J ends lost 4 bases and 6 bases, in that order; junction bases with no gene match: 0. CDR1 is MDHEN, CDR2 SYDVKM, per germline. CDR3 sequence (DNA): TGTGCCAGCAGTTGGACTAGCGGGGATACGCAGTATTTT. Protein product: CASSWTSGDTQYF.

V gene TRBV4-1 combines with J gene TRBJ1-5; D may be TRBD1 (5 bases). The V gene lost 3 bases and the J gene lost 11 bases, with 20 bases spanning the gap. The CDR3 runs to 15 residues. The germline V gene encodes CDR1 MGHRA and CDR2 YSYEKL. The CDR3 DNA reads TGCGCCAGCAGCCAGATTTTTCAGGGTAGGTTGACCCAGCATTTT. Its translation is CASSQIFQGRLTQHF.

The chain carries TRBV5-4 and TRBJ1-2; 9 positions match TRBD1. Germline V gene sequence: CDR1 SGHNT, CDR2 YYREEE (reference sequence). This CDR3 comprises 14 residues. The J segment lost 6 bases and the V segment lost 0 bases, leaving 3 bases of the junction unmatched. The CDR3 bases are TGTGCCAGCAGCTTGGGCGACAGGGGGAATGGCTACACCTTC. It translates to CASSLGDRGNGYTF.

J is TRBJ2-7 and V is TRBV9; tentative D call: TRBD1 (6 bases). Between the trimmed V and J ends, which lost 3 bases and 6 bases, there was a span of 7 bases. The CDR3 spans 11 residues. CDR1 SGDLS and CDR2 YYNGEE come from the germline V gene. The CDR3 nucleotides are TGTGCCAGCAGCGCCAGGGGCGAGCAGTACTTC. As protein: CASSARGEQYF.

The chain employs TRBV13 and TRBJ2-5; TRBD1 might be the D (5 bases). Germline assignment: CDR1 PRHDT and CDR2 FYEKMQ (reference sequence). The CDR3 spans 17 residues. Trimming left V 5 bases short and J 2 bases short, with 21 bases between. For the CDR3, the DNA is TGTGCCAGCAGCCCAGGGCCCGGAACCGAGGAGCAAGAGACCCAGTACTTC. This sequence encodes CASSPGPGTEEQETQYF.

The V gene is TRBV9, the J gene TRBJ2-7, with 10 positions matching TRBD1. J was trimmed by 5 bases and V by 0 bases; bases with no gene match: 2. This CDR3 spans 14 amino acids. Germline CDR1 and CDR2: SGDLS and YYNGEE. The CDR3 loop reads CASSVGQGANEQYF. In nucleotides, the CDR3 is TGTGCCAGCAGCGTAGGACAGGGGGCCAACGAGCAGTACTTC.

CDR3 sequence: CASSLETMGSTIYF. CDR3 sequence (DNA): TGCGCCAGCAGCTTGGAGACTATGGGATCCACCATATATTTT. The V gene is TRBV5-1, the J gene TRBJ1-3; D not certain. With 0 bases removed from V and 9 bases from J, the gap between germline ends came to 13 bases. CDR1 is SGHRS, CDR2 YFSETQ, per germline. The CDR3 consists of 14 residues.

The chain employs TRBV6-5 and TRBJ1-5; 7 nucleotides agree with TRBD1. Germline V gene sequence: CDR1 MNHEY, CDR2 SVGAGI. The ends lost 6 bases at V and 7 bases at J; junction bases unmatched: 12. The CDR3 spans 15 residues. The CDR3 sequence: CASSSRQGGIQPQHF. CDR3 in DNA: TGTGCCAGCAGCTCGCGACAGGGAGGTATCCAGCCCCAGCATTTT.

This clone was detected once. The chain carries TRBV7-8 and TRBJ2-5; perhaps TRBD2 as D (5 bases). The CDR3 runs to 14 residues. Germline CDR1 is SGHVS and CDR2 is FQNEAQ. The V gene lost 5 bases and the J gene lost 5 bases, with 15 bases spanning the gap. The chain's CDR3 is CASSLWAGHETQYF. CDR3 sequence (DNA): TGTGCCAGCAGCCTCTGGGCGGGCCACGAGACCCAGTACTTC. The whole variable domain, remainder taken from reference TRBV7-8 and TRBJ2-5, is GAGVSQSPRYKVAKRGQDVALRCDPISGHVSLFWYQQALGQGPEFLTYFQNEAQLDKSGLPSDRFFAERPEGSVSTLKIQRTQQEDSAVYLCASSLWAGHETQYFGPGTRLLVL.

This clone was recorded once. This chain links TRBV9 with TRBJ2-3; 9 bases agree with TRBD1. V shed 2 bases and J 0 bases; nucleotides not matched to a gene: 4. The CDR3 runs to 16 residues. Per germline, CDR1 SGDLS and CDR2 YYNGEE. CDR3 nucleotides: TGTGCCAGCAGCGTGTCGGGACAGGGAAGCACAGATACGCAGTATTTT. It translates to CASSVSGQGSTDTQYF.

A single count supports this clone. The chain is built from TRBV28 and TRBJ2-2; 11 nucleotides align to TRBD1. Germline CDR1 and CDR2: MDHEN and SYDVKM. V shed 5 bases and J 4 bases; nucleotides not matched to a gene: 3. The CDR3 totals 15 residues. CDR3 region: CASSGTGGITGELFF. The CDR3 DNA follows: TGTGCCAGCAGTGGGACAGGGGGAATCACCGGGGAGCTGTTTTTT.

J is TRBJ1-6 and V is TRBV6-5, with TRBD1 matching 7 bases. Germline CDR1 and CDR2: MNHEY and SVGAGI. CDR3 length: 13 amino acids. Trimming removed 6 bases from V and 7 bases from J; junction bases left unmatched: 3. The CDR3 is CASRPGQNSPLHF. The CDR3 nucleotides are TGTGCCAGCAGGCCGGGACAGAATTCACCCCTCCACTTT.

The chain combines TRBV7-8 with TRBJ2-1; 8 nucleotides align to TRBD2. CDR3 size: 15 residues. V gave up 3 bases and J gave up 1 base; unmatched junction bases: 2. The V gene's germline CDR1 is SGHVS and CDR2 FQNEAQ. The DNA for the CDR3 is TGTGCCAGCAGCTTTAGCGGGAATTCCTACAATGAGCAGTTCTTC. This translates into CASSFSGNSYNEQFF.

J is TRBJ2-3 and V is TRBV5-1, with 8 bases aligning to TRBD2. This CDR3 contains 12 residues. Germline CDR1 and CDR2: SGHRS and YFSETQ. Trimming at V came to 3 bases and at J to 6 bases, leaving 0 bases not matched to a gene. The CDR3 DNA follows: TGCGCCAGCAGCTCTAGCGGGGATACGCAGTATTTT. Translating gives CASSSSGDTQYF.

The chain joins TRBV6-5 to TRBJ1-2; 9 bases map to TRBD1. V shed 6 bases, J shed 5 bases, and the junction held 7 bases outside the gene matches. Per germline, CDR1 MNHEY and CDR2 SVGAGI. The CDR3 contains 14 residues. The CDR3 DNA sequence: TGTGCCAGCAGGGGGGGGACAGGGTTATATGGCTACACCTTC. This encodes CASRGGTGLYGYTF.

This clone was found once. The V and J genes are TRBV2 and TRBJ2-1; 15 bases match TRBD2. The CDR3 covers 18 residues. Looked up from germline, CDR1 is SNHLY and CDR2 is FYNNEI. The trim removed 2 bases at V and 7 bases at J, leaving 9 bases unmatched. The CDR3 protein is CASSESRGTSGRKNEQFF. DNA for the CDR3: TGTGCCAGCAGTGAATCGCGCGGGACTAGCGGGAGGAAGAATGAGCAGTTCTTC.

CDR3 protein: CASSVRGSYNEQFF. The CDR3 bases are TGTGCCAGCAGCGTAAGGGGCTCCTACAATGAGCAGTTCTTC. V gene TRBV9 combines with J gene TRBJ2-1; D may be TRBD1 (5 bases). With 1 base removed from V and 0 bases from J, the gap between germline ends came to 5 bases. The CDR3 loop spans 14 amino acids. The germline CDR1 and CDR2 sequences are SGDLS and YYNGEE. The full variable domain, in which reference TRBV9 and TRBJ2-1 provide the parts outside the CDR3, is DSGVTQTPKHLITATGQRVTLRCSPRSGDLSVYWYQQSLDQGLQFLIQYYNGEERAKGNILERFSAQQFPDLHSELNLSSLELGDSALYFCASSVRGSYNEQFFGPGTRLTVL.

The gene calls are TRBV28 and TRBJ2-7; a weak D match, TRBD1 (5 bases). The CDR3 has 12 residues. Trimming cost V 6 bases and J 2 bases, with 8 bases left between them. The germline V gene has CDR1 MDHEN and CDR2 SYDVKM. CDR3 bases: TGTGCCAGCAGCCAGGGTGCCTACGAGCAGTACTTC. Encoded protein: CASSQGAYEQYF.

The gene calls are TRBV5-8 and TRBJ2-6; D might be TRBD1 (6 bases). CDR3 length: 17 amino acids. The V and J ends lost 2 bases and 6 bases respectively, with 18 bases between them. From germline, CDR1 is SGHTS and CDR2 YDEGEE. For the CDR3, the DNA is TGTGCCAGCAGCTTACAGGGCCCGGTTTCTATGGCCAACGTCCTGACTTTC. Translation gives CASSLQGPVSMANVLTF.

The chain couples TRBV11-2 to TRBJ2-2, with a weak D call TRBD2 (5 bases). V was clipped by 2 bases and J by 7 bases, with 14 bases between them. The germline CDR1 and CDR2 sequences are SGHAT and FQNNGV. This CDR3 is 15 amino acids long. CDR3 region: CASSLREWGVGELFF. The CDR3 bases are TGTGCCAGCAGCTTAAGGGAGTGGGGAGTCGGGGAGCTGTTTTTT.